Below, 6 T cell receptor beta chains from the same sample are listed, as sequenced in a study of graft-versus-host responses after intestinal transplantation. The repertoire was sequenced with immunoSEQ multiplex PCR; TCRdb's copy has only in-frame clones and lacks some. The sample lists about 82,000 clones, 90% to 95% occurring once. For these TCRs, the target antigens are not known. The sample consisted of unstimulated CD4+ T cells sorted from spleen or lymph node cells, taken before intestinal transplant. Receptor source: a human donor who received an intestinal transplant.

The chain recombines TRBV5-1 with TRBJ1-1; possibly TRBD1 for D (5 bases). CDR1 and CDR2 from the germline V gene are SGHRS and YFSETQ. The CDR3 is 15 residues long. V dropped 0 bases and J dropped 5 bases, with 14 bases sitting between them. The CDR3 loop reads CASSLGGGGLTEAFF. The CDR3 DNA reads as TGCGCCAGCAGCTTGGGGGGGGGAGGACTTACTGAAGCTTTCTTT.

In DNA, the CDR3 is TGCGCCAGCAGCCCGTGGGACAGTAGCCATGAGCAGTTCTTC. As protein: CASSPWDSSHEQFF. The J gene is TRBJ2-1, the V gene TRBV4-3; 7 bases map to TRBD1. J was trimmed by 8 bases and V by 4 bases; bases with no gene match: 8. Germline assignment: CDR1 LGHNA and CDR2 YSLEER. This CDR3 contains 14 residues.

CDR3: CASSVGTGNSPLHF. The DNA of the CDR3 is TGTGCCAGCAGCGTAGGGACAGGGAACTCACCCCTCCACTTT. The chain joins TRBV9 to TRBJ1-6, with 8 bases fitting TRBD1. The V gene end was trimmed by 0 bases and the J gene end by 10 bases; junction bases not matched to a gene: 3. Germline V lookup: CDR1 SGDLS, CDR2 YYNGEE. This CDR3 spans 14 amino acids.

This clone occurred once. This chain joins TRBV30 and TRBJ1-1; D not resolved. The V and J ends lost 1 base and 1 base respectively, with 7 bases between them. The CDR3 contains 13 residues. Germline V gene data show CDR1 as GTSNPN and CDR2 as SVGIG (reference sequence). CDR3 in amino acids: CAWSASKNTEAFF. CDR3 in DNA: TGTGCCTGGAGTGCCAGTAAGAACACTGAAGCTTTCTTT.

The J gene is TRBJ1-2, the V gene TRBV5-1; D possibly corresponds to TRBD1 (5 bases). Germline V gene lookup returns CDR1 SGHRS and CDR2 YFSETQ. The CDR3 sequence is 13 residues long. Trimming pared 0 bases from V and 5 bases from J, leaving 8 bases between. The CDR3 spells CASSLGQQYGYTF. The CDR3, as DNA: TGCGCCAGCAGCTTGGGACAGCAATATGGCTACACCTTC.

V is TRBV11-2 and J is TRBJ1-2; 8 bases agree with TRBD1. CDR1 and CDR2 from the germline V gene are SGHAT and FQNNGV. The CDR3 is 16 residues long. Trimming cost V 2 bases and J 6 bases; bases outside gene matches: 11. The CDR3 DNA follows: TGTGCCAGCAGCTTAACGGGGTCTCAGGGGGCTAATGGCTACACCTTC. Its protein product is CASSLTGSQGANGYTF.